The 30 T cell receptor beta chains below all came from one sample that was sequenced in a study of blood T cell repertoires in COVID-19. Data came from immunoSEQ multiplex PCR; TCRdb stores just in-frame clones and leaves some out. The table shows 170,000 or so clones, with about 85% occurring only once. The material sequenced was PBMCs or T cells enriched from blood (not recorded which). These receptors originate from a man aged 40-55 years who had recovered from COVID-19.

The chain couples TRBV6-4 to TRBJ2-1, with 10 nucleotides matching TRBD2. There are 15 residues in the CDR3. J lost 5 bases, V lost 5 bases, and 6 bases had no gene match. Germline CDR1 and CDR2: MRHNA and SNTAGT. The CDR3 spells CASSTLAGVNNEQFF. In DNA, the CDR3 is TGTGCCAGCAGTACCCTAGCGGGAGTTAACAATGAGCAGTTCTTC.

This CDR3 is CASSDAGEQYF. The CDR3 DNA sequence: TGCGCCAGCAGTGATGCAGGCGAGCAGTACTTC. The chain combines TRBV10-2 with TRBJ2-7; D remains ambiguous. Germline lookup yields CDR1 WSHSY and CDR2 SAAADI. V was shortened by 3 bases and J by 6 bases, with 6 bases between the two germline ends. CDR3 size: 11 residues.

The chain is built from TRBV10-3 and TRBJ1-5; D is possibly TRBD1 (6 bases). The CDR3 consists of 14 residues. The ends were cut back, 10 bases at V and 2 bases at J, with 15 bases in the middle. CDR1 and CDR2 from the germline V gene are ENHRY and SYGVKD. CDR3 in DNA: TGTGCCACGGCCTCACAGGGCGGCAATCAGCCCCAGCATTTT. Translated, it gives CATASQGGNQPQHF.

J is TRBJ2-1 and V is TRBV4-1; D not certain. Germline-derived CDR1 and CDR2 are MGHRA and YSYEKL. The CDR3 extends over 14 amino acids. V was shortened by 4 bases and J by 5 bases, with 12 bases between the two germline ends. CDR3 sequence (DNA): TGCGCCAGCAGCCCCCTTACAGAGAACAATGAGCAGTTCTTC. Residues: CASSPLTENNEQFF.

The chain links TRBV30 to TRBJ2-2; D may be TRBD1 (6 bases). CDR3 length: 14 residues. The germline gives CDR1 GTSNPN, CDR2 SVGIG (reference sequence). Between the trimmed V and J ends, which lost 7 bases and 4 bases, there was a span of 16 bases. CDR3 amino acids: CALKPGESTGELFF. The DNA for the CDR3 is TGTGCCTTAAAACCAGGGGAGTCCACCGGGGAGCTGTTTTTT.

This rearrangement joins TRBV7-6 to TRBJ1-6, with D uncertain. This CDR3 is 13 amino acids long. Germline values: CDR1 SGHVS, CDR2 FNYEAQ. V was shortened by 2 bases and J by 8 bases, with 7 bases between the two germline ends. CDR3 sequence (DNA): TGTGCCAGCAGCTTACCTGGGCATTCACCCCTCCACTTT. Translating gives CASSLPGHSPLHF.

DNA of the CDR3: TGCGCCAGCAGCCTTGAGGGAGAGACCCAGTACTTC. Its protein product is CASSLEGETQYF. This chain links TRBV4-1 with TRBJ2-5; TRBD2 might be the D (5 bases). The CDR3 loop spans 12 amino acids. V lost 4 bases, J lost 4 bases, and 7 bases lay in between. Germline CDR1 and CDR2: MGHRA and YSYEKL.

CDR3 bases: TGTGCCTGGAGTTATTCTTCGACTGAAGCTTTCTTT. As protein: CAWSYSSTEAFF. The gene calls are TRBV30 and TRBJ1-1; D not resolved. The CDR3 is 12 amino acids. Trimming removed 2 bases from V and 5 bases from J, with 9 bases in between. Germline assignment: CDR1 GTSNPN and CDR2 SVGIG (reference sequence). Based on the CDR3 plus reference TRBV30 and TRBJ1-1, the full variable domain is SQTIHQWPATLVQPVGSPLSLECTVEGTSNPNLYWYRQAAGRGLQLLFYSVGIGQISSEVPQNLSASRPQDRQFILSSKKLLLSDSGFYLCAWSYSSTEAFFGQGTRLTVV.

The chain joins TRBV5-4 to TRBJ2-2; 9 bases map to TRBD1. CDR1 is SGHNT, CDR2 YYREEE, per germline (reference sequence). The CDR3 is 17 amino acids. V trimming: 4 bases; J trimming: 6 bases; junction bases outside the gene matches: 13. CDR3 amino acids: CASSALTGGNRAGELFF. The CDR3 nucleotides read TGTGCCAGCAGCGCCCTCACAGGGGGCAATAGGGCCGGGGAGCTGTTTTTT.

J is TRBJ2-1 and V is TRBV7-8, with D perhaps matching TRBD2 (5 bases). Trimming shortened V by 4 bases and J by 4 bases, and 11 bases separated the two germline ends. CDR3 length: 14 amino acids. Per the germline V gene, CDR1 is SGHVS and CDR2 is FQNEAQ. The CDR3 DNA reads TGTGCCAGCAGCTCGAGGGCGAGTTACAATGAGCAGTTCTTC. The encoded protein is CASSSRASYNEQFF.

The rearrangement uses TRBV19 and TRBJ1-1, with D perhaps TRBD1 (6 bases). This CDR3 is 16 amino acids long. The ends were cut back, 4 bases at V and 4 bases at J, with 19 bases in the middle. Germline CDR1 is LNHDA and CDR2 is SQIVND (reference sequence). The CDR3 region has the DNA TGTGCCAGTAGTAAAGGGAACCCGGGGGGCGGCACTGAAGCTTTCTTT. Protein sequence: CASSKGNPGGGTEAFF.

V usage is TRBV29-1 and J usage is TRBJ1-2; no reliable D call. CDR1 and CDR2 from the germline V gene are SQVTM and ANQGSEA. This CDR3 comprises 13 residues. Trimming pared 6 bases from V and 4 bases from J, leaving 15 bases between. DNA of the CDR3: TGCAGCGTATCCCGGGATTCATCCTATGGCTACACCTTC. Amino acid sequence: CSVSRDSSYGYTF.

This sequence joins TRBV19 and TRBJ1-2; D may be TRBD1 (6 bases). Germline CDR1 and CDR2: LNHDA and SQIVND (reference sequence). The CDR3 extends over 13 amino acids. V was clipped by 5 bases and J by 7 bases, with 14 bases between them. The CDR3 sequence is CASSGGSQGGYTF. The DNA for the CDR3 is TGTGCCAGTAGTGGCGGCTCACAGGGTGGCTACACCTTC.

This sequence joins TRBV24-1 and TRBJ1-2, with 9 bases matching TRBD1. The germline gives CDR1 KGHDR, CDR2 SFDVKD. This CDR3 is built from 15 residues. Losses at the gene ends were 3 bases for V and 4 bases for J; bases not matched to a gene: 5. CDR3 DNA: TGTGCCACCAGTGATCGGACAGGGGATTTCTATGGCTACACCTTC. As protein: CATSDRTGDFYGYTF.

This clone came up a few times. The V and J genes are TRBV25-1 and TRBJ1-2; maybe TRBD1 (5 bases). In germline, CDR1 is MGHDK, CDR2 SYGVNS. The CDR3 runs to 16 residues. Trimming pared 2 bases from V and 4 bases from J, leaving 17 bases between. CDR3 DNA sequence: TGTGCCAGCAGTGAAAGTGGGATGGGGCGCCGCTATGGCTACACCTTC. As protein: CASSESGMGRRYGYTF.

In its sample, this clone was seen a few times. The J gene is TRBJ1-2, the V gene TRBV28; tentative D call: TRBD1 (5 bases). Germline V gene lookup returns CDR1 MDHEN and CDR2 SYDVKM. The CDR3 has 13 amino acids. V lost 5 bases to trimming and J lost 4 bases, with 11 bases between them. The CDR3 region is CASSPPGAYGYTF. The CDR3, as DNA: TGTGCCAGCAGTCCCCCTGGGGCCTATGGCTACACCTTC.

The gene calls are TRBV11-3 and TRBJ1-1; D is perhaps TRBD1 (6 bases). V was cut by 5 bases and J by 6 bases, with 10 bases left in between. From germline, CDR1 is SGHNT and CDR2 YENEEA. The CDR3 is 12 residues long. CDR3: CASSKGGSEAFF. DNA for the CDR3: TGTGCCAGCAGCAAAGGGGGTTCTGAAGCTTTCTTT.

The genes are TRBV27 and TRBJ2-2; 7 bases align to TRBD2. The CDR3 runs to 20 residues. The germline gives CDR1 MNHEY, CDR2 SMNVEV (reference sequence). The V segment lost 3 bases and the J segment 0 bases; nucleotides outside the gene matches: 16. The CDR3: CASSLYSPAGPFANTGELFF. The CDR3 nucleotides read TGTGCCAGCAGTTTGTACAGCCCAGCGGGACCTTTCGCGAACACCGGGGAGCTGTTTTTT.

The chain has TRBV28 and TRBJ1-3; 8 nucleotides line up with TRBD1. After removal of 3 bases from V and 4 bases from J, the junction contained 11 bases not matched to a gene. The germline CDR1 and CDR2 sequences are MDHEN and SYDVKM. The CDR3 contains 17 residues. The CDR3 protein is CASSFSSQGAPGNTIYF. DNA of the CDR3: TGTGCCAGCAGTTTTAGTTCTCAGGGGGCGCCCGGAAACACCATATATTTT.

The genes are TRBV19 and TRBJ2-5; 11 bases are a match to TRBD2. Trimming removed 1 base from V and 3 bases from J; junction bases left unmatched: 7. This CDR3 is built from 17 residues. CDR1 LNHDA and CDR2 SQIVND come from the germline V gene (reference sequence). In nucleotides, the CDR3 is TGTGCCAGTAGTATAGTGCCTAGCGGGAGGTCCGAAGAGACCCAGTACTTC. Translating gives CASSIVPSGRSEETQYF.

The chain couples TRBV27 to TRBJ2-7; 9 bases line up with TRBD1. V shed 3 bases and J 2 bases; nucleotides not matched to a gene: 2. CDR3 size: 14 residues. The germline gives CDR1 MNHEY, CDR2 SMNVEV (reference sequence). CDR3 sequence: CASSFGTGTYEQYF. Written as DNA, the CDR3 is TGTGCCAGCAGTTTTGGGACAGGGACCTACGAGCAGTACTTC.

This chain joins TRBV20-1 and TRBJ2-7; D not certain. CDR1 is DFQATT, CDR2 SNEGSKA, per germline (reference sequence). V was clipped by 3 bases and J by 1 base, with 13 bases between them. The CDR3 covers 14 residues. CDR3 region: CSASPTGSSYEQYF. CDR3 in DNA: TGCAGTGCTAGTCCGACTGGCAGTTCCTACGAGCAGTACTTC.

CDR3 sequence: CASSPGTGVRPQHF. The DNA of the CDR3 is TGTGCCAGCTCACCCGGGACAGGGGTCCGGCCCCAGCATTTT. The rearrangement links TRBV18 to TRBJ1-5, with 10 bases identical to TRBD1. V shed 3 bases and J 9 bases; nucleotides not matched to a gene: 5. The CDR3 extends over 14 amino acids. From germline, CDR1 is KGHSH and CDR2 LQKENI.

V and J are TRBV19 and TRBJ1-4; no reliable D call. The CDR3 runs 13 residues. Trimming removed 10 bases at V and 5 bases at J, with 14 bases between. In germline, CDR1 is LNHDA, CDR2 SQIVND (reference sequence). The CDR3: CATRVPENEKLFF. The CDR3 region has the DNA TGTGCCACGAGGGTGCCCGAGAATGAAAAACTGTTTTTT.

The V gene is TRBV27, the J gene TRBJ2-1; a weak D match, TRBD1 (5 bases). Germline V lookup: CDR1 MNHEY, CDR2 SMNVEV (reference sequence). The CDR3 loop spans 14 amino acids. V shed 2 bases and J shed 4 bases, with 9 bases lying between them. CDR3: CASSLRRGYNEQFF. The CDR3 coding sequence is TGTGCCAGCAGTTTACGAAGGGGTTACAATGAGCAGTTCTTC.

This rearrangement joins TRBV5-1 to TRBJ1-1; D gene unclear. Trimming left V 0 bases short and J 4 bases short, with 10 bases between. The germline gives CDR1 SGHRS, CDR2 YFSETQ. The CDR3 totals 14 residues. Here the CDR3 reads CASSLAVRSTEAFF. CDR3 nucleotide sequence: TGCGCCAGCAGCTTGGCCGTGAGGAGCACTGAAGCTTTCTTT. The full variable domain, with the rest looked up from reference TRBV5-1 and TRBJ1-1, is KAGVTQTPRYLIKTRGQQVTLSCSPISGHRSVSWYQQTPGQGLQFLFEYFSETQRNKGNFPGRFSGRQFSNSRSEMNVSTLELGDSALYLCASSLAVRSTEAFFGQGTRLTVV.

The chain is built from TRBV6-1 and TRBJ2-2; D is perhaps TRBD2 (7 bases). The CDR3 spans 19 residues. The V end was cut by 1 base, the J end by 4 bases, with 22 bases between. CDR1 is MNHNS, CDR2 SASEGT, per germline. The CDR3 is CASSEGVIIGGHGTGELFF. In nucleotides, the CDR3 is TGTGCCAGCAGTGAAGGGGTAATAATCGGGGGGCACGGCACCGGGGAGCTGTTTTTT.

This rearrangement joins TRBV5-1 to TRBJ1-4, with D possibly being TRBD1 (6 bases). The CDR3 runs 14 residues. V lost 2 bases to trimming and J lost 8 bases, with 13 bases between them. Germline CDR1 and CDR2: SGHRS and YFSETQ. The CDR3 loop reads CASSLTGLNEKLFF. The DNA for the CDR3 is TGCGCCAGCAGCTTAACAGGGCTAAACGAAAAACTGTTTTTT.

This chain connects TRBV6-4 to TRBJ2-3, with 11 positions matching TRBD2. Germline trimming cut 3 bases from V and 5 bases from J; bases unmatched to any gene: 4. The CDR3 contains 15 residues. Germline-derived CDR1 and CDR2 are MRHNA and SNTAGT. In DNA form, the CDR3 reads TGTGCCAGCAGTGAAGTAGCGGGAGGGGGAGATACGCAGTATTTT. Protein product: CASSEVAGGGDTQYF.

This chain uses TRBV12-5 with TRBJ1-6, with a weak D call TRBD1 (6 bases). The germline gives CDR1 LGHNT, CDR2 FRNRAP. The CDR3 sequence is 12 residues long. Trimming left V 3 bases short and J 15 bases short, with 12 bases between. The chain's CDR3 is CASGFLDRNLHF. Here the CDR3 DNA reads TGTGCTAGTGGTTTCCTCGACAGGAACCTCCACTTT.